The 21 T cell receptor beta chains below were found in one sample sequenced in a study of CD8+ T cells in alopecia areata. Reverse transcribed after extraction, RNA yielded cDNA as the sequencing template. Here immunoSEQ multiplex PCR was the method, and the copy in TCRdb shows in-frame clones only, minus some. In the table there are some 42,000 clones, around nine tenths of which are singletons. Regarding treatment: oral pan-JAK inhibitor, 5-10 mg twice daily. The specimen comprised CD8+ T cells sorted from blood, sampled at week 24, from a patient treated with tofacitinib. The receptors were sampled from a human donor with alopecia areata.

V is TRBV4-1 and J is TRBJ2-7; 9 nucleotides match TRBD2. V lost 0 bases to trimming and J lost 2 bases; unmatched junction nucleotides: 2. This CDR3 is built from 15 residues. The germline CDR1 and CDR2 sequences are MGHRA and YSYEKL. In DNA, the CDR3 is TGCGCCAGCAGCCAAGAAGCGGGGGGAACCTACGAGCAGTACTTC. Encoded protein: CASSQEAGGTYEQYF.

The V call is TRBV11-2, the J call TRBJ2-5, with D possibly being TRBD1 (6 bases). The J call may be mistaken, given a closer DNA end match to TRBJ2-7. The CDR3 runs 14 residues. The V gene's germline CDR1 is SGHAT and CDR2 FQNNGV. The CDR3 here is CASSLEGGSYEQYF. In DNA, the CDR3 is TGTGCCAGCAGCTTAGAAGGGGGTTCCTACGAGCAGTACTTC.

Turning to this clone: The sample has other DNA sequences that encode this CDR3 too. V gene TRBV7-9 combines with J gene TRBJ2-7; the D gene could be TRBD1 or TRBD2 (5 bases each). V gave up 4 bases and J gave up 4 bases, with 11 bases separating them. CDR3 length: 13 residues. CDR1 and CDR2 (germline): SEHNR, FQNEAQ (reference sequence). CDR3 region: CASSSRDGYEQYF. DNA of the CDR3: TGTGCCAGCAGCTCCCGGGACGGATACGAGCAGTACTTC. Full variable domain (rest looked up from reference TRBV7-9 and TRBJ2-7): DTGVSQNPRHKITKRGQNVTFRCDPISEHNRLYWYRQTLGQGPEFLTYFQNEAQLEKSRLLSDRFSAERPKGSFSTLEIQRTEQGDSAMYLCASSSRDGYEQYFGPGTRLTVT.

This chain joins TRBV23-1 and TRBJ1-6; D remains ambiguous. TRBV23-1 carries the ORF label, with uncertain function. Deletions cut 9 bases from V and 9 bases from J, with 15 bases between. The CDR3 loop spans 13 amino acids. The CDR3 loop is CARAGPSLSPLHF. In nucleotides, the CDR3 is TGCGCCAGGGCCGGGCCAAGCCTTTCACCCCTCCACTTT.

The chain links TRBV9 to TRBJ2-7; D gene unclear. The CDR3 covers 13 residues. The V end was cut by 3 bases, the J end by 0 bases, with 7 bases between. CDR1 is SGDLS and CDR2 is YYNGEE in the germline V gene. The CDR3 DNA reads TGTGCCAGCAGCGCGCCCCGCTCCTACGAGCAGTACTTC. It specifies CASSAPRSYEQYF.

This chain connects TRBV4-1 to TRBJ2-2; D ambiguous. CDR1 and CDR2 from the germline V gene are MGHRA and YSYEKL. The germline V and J ends were trimmed by 7 bases and 1 base, with 16 bases remaining between them. CDR3 size: 16 residues. This chain's CDR3 is CASNSLTAENTGELFF. Written as DNA, the CDR3 is TGCGCCAGCAATTCGCTGACGGCAGAGAACACCGGGGAGCTGTTTTTT.

This chain connects TRBV7-3 to TRBJ2-7; no definite D call. The CDR3 covers 14 residues. The germline CDR1 and CDR2 sequences are SGHTA and FQGTGA. Trimming left V 4 bases short and J 2 bases short, with 12 bases between. CDR3 in amino acids: CASSSLSGPYEQYF. Here the CDR3 DNA reads TGTGCCAGCAGCTCTCTCTCGGGCCCCTACGAGCAGTACTTC. The full variable domain, its missing parts supplied by reference TRBV7-3 and TRBJ2-7, is GAGVSQTPSNKVTEKGKYVELRCDPISGHTALYWYRQSLGQGPEFLIYFQGTGAADDSGLPNDRFFAVRPEGSVSTLKIQRTERGDSAVYLCASSSLSGPYEQYFGPGTRLTVT.

The chain uses TRBV21-1 and TRBJ2-1. TRBV21-1 is termed a pseudogene. This CDR3 contains 13 residues. The chain's CDR3 is CANPMMRGDEQFF. The CDR3 DNA sequence: TGTGCCAACCCGATGATGAGGGGGGATGAGCAGTTCTTC.

This sequence joins TRBV6-6 and TRBJ2-1; D gene ambiguous. Deletions cut 7 bases from V and 6 bases from J, with 13 bases between. The germline CDR1 and CDR2 sequences are MNHNY and SVGAGI (reference sequence). The CDR3 covers 13 residues. CDR3 DNA sequence: TGTGCCAGCACCCTAGGCCCAGGCAATGAGCAGTTCTTC. This gives the protein CASTLGPGNEQFF.

V and J are TRBV29-1 and TRBJ2-3; no reliable D call. V lost 6 bases and J 4 bases, leaving 11 bases between the germline ends. This CDR3 contains 12 residues. The V gene's germline CDR1 is SQVTM and CDR2 ANQGSEA. The CDR3 is CSVTQEADTQYF. The DNA of the CDR3 is TGCAGCGTGACGCAAGAGGCAGATACGCAGTATTTT.

This sequence joins TRBV10-3 and TRBJ2-5; possibly TRBD2 for D (6 bases). Germline V gene data show CDR1 as ENHRY and CDR2 as SYGVKD. CDR3 length equals 13 residues. The V gene lost 3 bases and the J gene lost 2 bases, with 7 bases spanning the gap. The CDR3 DNA sequence: TGTGCCATCAGTGACGGAGGGCAAGAGACCCAGTACTTC. Translation gives CAISDGGQETQYF.

The chain employs TRBV28 and TRBJ2-3; perhaps TRBD2 as D (5 bases). There are 11 residues in the CDR3. CDR1 MDHEN and CDR2 SYDVKM come from the germline V gene. Trimming shortened V by 3 bases and J by 11 bases, and 9 bases separated the two germline ends. As DNA, the CDR3 is TGTGCCAGCAGTTTCGACTACGAGCAGTATTTT. Its translation: CASSFDYEQYF.

The V call is TRBV4-1, the J call TRBJ2-7, with 7 bases matching TRBD1. V was clipped by 4 bases and J by 4 bases; unmatched bases: 10. This CDR3 is 15 amino acids long. CDR1 MGHRA and CDR2 YSYEKL come from the germline V gene. CDR3 sequence reads: CASSLTGTALYEQYF. The DNA for the CDR3 is TGCGCCAGCAGCCTCACGGGGACAGCCCTATACGAGCAGTACTTC.

This clone occurred a few times. This chain joins TRBV7-9 and TRBJ2-7; D is uncertain. The CDR3 spans 13 residues. V shed 2 bases and J shed 3 bases, with 8 bases lying between them. Germline CDR1 is SEHNR and CDR2 is FQNEAQ (reference sequence). Written as DNA, the CDR3 is TGTGCCAGCAGCTTACCGGCCAGCTACGAGCAGTACTTC. Translated: CASSLPASYEQYF.

The chain carries TRBV7-9 and TRBJ2-7; the match to TRBD1 covers 8 bases. Germline trimming cut 6 bases from V and 0 bases from J; bases unmatched to any gene: 10. Germline V gene data show CDR1 as SEHNR and CDR2 as FQNEAQ (reference sequence). The CDR3 loop spans 16 amino acids. CDR3 region: CASSISGGPLSYEQYF. Written as DNA, the CDR3 is TGTGCCAGCAGTATCTCAGGGGGCCCCCTCTCCTACGAGCAGTACTTC.

The chain is built from TRBV19 and TRBJ2-7, with TRBD1 matching over 9 bases. The CDR3 runs to 12 residues. The germline gives CDR1 LNHDA, CDR2 SQIVND (reference sequence). J was trimmed by 4 bases and V by 10 bases; bases with no gene match: 5. The CDR3 nucleotides read TGTGCCACGGGACAGGGAAGTTACGAGCAGTACTTC. Residues: CATGQGSYEQYF.

The chain uses TRBV6-1 and TRBJ2-7, with 8 nucleotides matching TRBD1. V gave up 4 bases and J gave up 4 bases; unmatched junction bases: 6. CDR3 length: 14 residues. Per the germline V gene, CDR1 is MNHNS and CDR2 is SASEGT. The CDR3 loop is CASSGTGLPYEQYF. The DNA of the CDR3 is TGTGCCAGCAGTGGGACAGGGTTGCCATACGAGCAGTACTTC.

The J gene is TRBJ2-7, the V gene TRBV7-2, with TRBD1 identical over 7 bases. V dropped 1 base and J dropped 0; count of bases not matched to a gene: 3. The germline gives CDR1 SGHTA, CDR2 FQGNSA. CDR3 length equals 15 residues. For the CDR3, the DNA is TGTGCCAGCAGCTTAGTATGGGACAGCTCCTACGAGCAGTACTTC. It yields the protein CASSLVWDSSYEQYF.

This chain links TRBV6-1 with TRBJ2-5; D is perhaps TRBD1 (6 bases). CDR3 size: 16 residues. Trimming removed 0 bases at V and 2 bases at J, with 13 bases between. Germline lookup yields CDR1 MNHNS and CDR2 SASEGT. The CDR3: CASSEAPGQPQETQYF. In DNA, the CDR3 is TGTGCCAGCAGTGAAGCGCCTGGACAGCCGCAAGAGACCCAGTACTTC.

The chain has TRBV6-5 and TRBJ2-3; 10 positions agree with TRBD2. The CDR3 length is 15 residues. The trim removed 6 bases at V and 3 bases at J, leaving 6 bases unmatched. CDR1 is MNHEY and CDR2 is SVGAGI in the germline V gene. CDR3 nucleotide sequence: TGTGCCAGCAGCCTCCAGCGGGGGGGGACAGATACGCAGTATTTT. Protein product: CASSLQRGGTDTQYF.

V gene TRBV10-3 combines with J gene TRBJ1-2, with D maybe TRBD1 (6 bases). With 0 bases removed from V and 6 bases from J, the gap between germline ends came to 20 bases. This CDR3 is built from 17 residues. Germline CDR1 is ENHRY and CDR2 is SYGVKD. CDR3: CAISESPNGGAFDGYTF. CDR3 DNA sequence: TGTGCCATCAGTGAGTCCCCTAACGGGGGCGCGTTTGATGGCTACACCTTC.